The entry below gives a single T cell receptor (beta chain) sequence along with its context. Antigen specificity is unknown. Using immunoSEQ multiplex PCR, the repertoire was profiled, and TCRdb retains in-frame clones only, with some absent. In the table there are fewer than 85,000 clones, 80% to 90% of which are singletons. The data are from a study of T cell responses to AZD1222 COVID-19 vaccine. This CDR3 contains 16 residues. Trimming cost V 0 bases and J 0 bases, with 11 bases left between them. Looked up from germline, CDR1 is MNHEY and CDR2 is SVGAGI. Study-wide points: After the peak T cell response, and only then, were repertoires sampled. Increases in Spike-specific TCR breadth and depth were seen after two AZD1222 doses. Donors were chiefly white British, with a greater number of females, and clonal diversity was perhaps underestimated.

The sequence was collected from an adult who received the AZD1222 COVID-19 vaccine. V is TRBV6-5 and J is TRBJ1-1; D unclear. Sequencing used peripheral blood, obtained 28 days after the second AZD1222 dose. The CDR3 loop reads CASSYSPPTMNTEAFF. The CDR3, as DNA: TGTGCCAGCAGTTACTCTCCCCCCACCATGAACACTGAAGCTTTCTTT.